This T cell receptor beta chain was profiled in a study of early T cells in non-severe SARS-CoV-2 infection (dated by TCRdb to the early 2020s). Some background on the complete study: Bulk RNA from unsorted whole blood was used for TCR sequencing, so alpha and beta chains could not be paired.

Results the study describes overall, beyond this receptor: VDJdb matching was skewed toward anti-spike CD8 responses, so virus-specific expansions were likely underestimated and private and CD4 specificities were missed.

The CDR3, from cysteine to phenylalanine, totals 15 residues. The read is trimmed to its CDR3 DNA, 45 bases read in frame from base 1. V is cut by 2 bases and J by 0 bases, and the space between the germline ends is 10 bases. A case-control design nested within a healthcare worker cohort in London, UK, was used, with weekly nasopharyngeal swab PCR tests and blood sampling performed. Between 23 and 31 March 2020, the week of the UK lockdown, healthcare workers were enrolled and then followed up weekly for as long as 16 weeks. This clonotype was picked up many times. This clone's antigen is unknown. No per-base quality is available; no much larger clone lies one base away. The library was prepared using 5' RACE. For sequencing, a NextSeq 500 was employed. In the TCR library protocol, unique molecular identifiers were attached to individual cDNA molecules to correct for PCR bias and sequencing error. TCR alpha and beta chains were both sequenced, and the abundances of alpha and beta sequences in each sample were closely correlated with each other. In the paper's pipeline: V gene, J gene and CDR3 annotation of TCR sequences was performed with Decombinator V4. TCRs were defined as expanded if a significant change between any two time points was detected under a Poisson model with p below 0.0001. TCR abundances were normalised to the total number of TCRs sequenced per sample and were expressed as counts per million. MAIT TCRs were defined by TRAV1-2 paired with TRAJ12, TRAJ20 or TRAJ33, and iNKT TCRs by TRAV10 paired with TRAJ18. A search of VDJdb, accessed on 1 November 2021, was run for TCRs annotated to CMV, EBV and SARS-CoV-2, with TCRs annotated for multiple antigens excluded. TCRdb itself trimmed the public reads at Q25 with fastp, ran MiXCR and retained productive beta chains. Entries are consolidated by CDR3 protein sequence, retaining the most common genes and DNA. The V and J calls, along with clone size, are taken from TCRdb and not from the paper's own processing. A total of 60,000 to 75,000 distinct CDR3 sequences appear in this sample, approximately 12% of them only once. The ten largest clonotypes hold roughly 6.8% of the sample.

The clonotype was recovered from an adult who was a healthcare worker with PCR-confirmed SARS-CoV-2 infection or an uninfected control (not recorded which). The chain joins TRBV12-3 or TRBV12-4 to TRBJ1-1; no D gene is confidently identified. Sample: whole blood. This receptor carries the CDR3 CASSLFRDMNTEAFF. The DNA sequence is TGTGCCAGCAGTTTATTCCGGGATATGAACACTGAAGCTTTCTTT.